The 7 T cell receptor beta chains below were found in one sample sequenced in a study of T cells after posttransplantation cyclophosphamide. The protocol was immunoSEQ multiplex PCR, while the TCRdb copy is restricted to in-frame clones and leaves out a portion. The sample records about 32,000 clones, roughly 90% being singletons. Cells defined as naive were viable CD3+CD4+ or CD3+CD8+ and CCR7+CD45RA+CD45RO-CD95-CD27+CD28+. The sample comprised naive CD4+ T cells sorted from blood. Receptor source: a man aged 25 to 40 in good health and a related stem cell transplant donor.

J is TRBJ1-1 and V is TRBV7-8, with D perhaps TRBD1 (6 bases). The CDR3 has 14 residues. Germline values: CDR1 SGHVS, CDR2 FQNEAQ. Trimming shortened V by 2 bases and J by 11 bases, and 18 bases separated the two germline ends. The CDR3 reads CASSLMDSLAEAFF. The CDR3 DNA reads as TGTGCCAGCAGCTTAATGGACAGCCTCGCCGAGGCTTTCTTT.

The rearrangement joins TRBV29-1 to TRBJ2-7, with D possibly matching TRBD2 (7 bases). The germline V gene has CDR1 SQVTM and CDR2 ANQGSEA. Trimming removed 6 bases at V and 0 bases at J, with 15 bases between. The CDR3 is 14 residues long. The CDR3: CSVLAGAFSYEQYF. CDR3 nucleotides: TGCAGCGTCCTGGCGGGGGCCTTCTCCTACGAGCAGTACTTC.

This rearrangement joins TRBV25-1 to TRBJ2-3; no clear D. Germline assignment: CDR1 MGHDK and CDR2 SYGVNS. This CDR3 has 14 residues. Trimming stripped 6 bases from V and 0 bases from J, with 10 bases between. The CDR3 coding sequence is TGTGCCAGCAGGGCGGTCACCAGCACAGATACGCAGTATTTT. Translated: CASRAVTSTDTQYF.

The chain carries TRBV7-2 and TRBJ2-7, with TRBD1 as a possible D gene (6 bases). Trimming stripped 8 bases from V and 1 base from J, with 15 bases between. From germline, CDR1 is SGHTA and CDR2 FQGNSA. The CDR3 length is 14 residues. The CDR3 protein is CASSPGHSSYEQYF. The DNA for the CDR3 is TGTGCCAGCTCTCCGGGACATTCTTCCTACGAGCAGTACTTC.

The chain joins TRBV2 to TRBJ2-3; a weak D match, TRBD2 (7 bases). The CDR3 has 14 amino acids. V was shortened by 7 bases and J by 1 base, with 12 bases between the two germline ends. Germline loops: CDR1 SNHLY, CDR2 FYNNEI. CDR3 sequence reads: CASKEGGGTDTQYF. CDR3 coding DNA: TGTGCCAGCAAGGAGGGGGGGGGCACAGATACGCAGTATTTT.

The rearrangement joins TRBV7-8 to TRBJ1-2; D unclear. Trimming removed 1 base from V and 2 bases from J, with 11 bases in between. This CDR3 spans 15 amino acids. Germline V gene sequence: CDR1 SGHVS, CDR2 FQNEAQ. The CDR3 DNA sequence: TGTGCCAGCAGCTTAGTATTAGGCGGAAACTATGGCTACACCTTC. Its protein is CASSLVLGGNYGYTF.

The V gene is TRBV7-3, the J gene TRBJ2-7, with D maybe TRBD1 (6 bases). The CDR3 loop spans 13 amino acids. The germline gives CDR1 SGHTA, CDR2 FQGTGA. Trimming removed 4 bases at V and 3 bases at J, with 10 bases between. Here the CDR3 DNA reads TGTGCCAGCAGCTCCGGGACACACTACGAGCAGTACTTC. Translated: CASSSGTHYEQYF.